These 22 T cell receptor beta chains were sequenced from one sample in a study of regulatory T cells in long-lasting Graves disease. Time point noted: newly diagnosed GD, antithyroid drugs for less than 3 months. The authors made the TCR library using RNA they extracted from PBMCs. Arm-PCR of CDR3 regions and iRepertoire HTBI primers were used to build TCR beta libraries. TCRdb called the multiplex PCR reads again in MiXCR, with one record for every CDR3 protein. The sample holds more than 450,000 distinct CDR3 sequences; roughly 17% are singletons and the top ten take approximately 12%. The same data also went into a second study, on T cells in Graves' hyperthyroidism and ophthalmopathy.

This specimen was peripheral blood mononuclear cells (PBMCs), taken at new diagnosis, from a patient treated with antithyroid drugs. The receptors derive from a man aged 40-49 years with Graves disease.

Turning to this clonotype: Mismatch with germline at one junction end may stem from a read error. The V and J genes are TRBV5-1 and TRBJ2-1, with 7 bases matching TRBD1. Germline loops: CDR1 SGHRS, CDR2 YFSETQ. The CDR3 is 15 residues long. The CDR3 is CASSLATGLYNEQFF. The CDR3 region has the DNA TGTGCCAGCAGCTTGGCGACAGGGTTATACAATGAGCAGTTCTTC.

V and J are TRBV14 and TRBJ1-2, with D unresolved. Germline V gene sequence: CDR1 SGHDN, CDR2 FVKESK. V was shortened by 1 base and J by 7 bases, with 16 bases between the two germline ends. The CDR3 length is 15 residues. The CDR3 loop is CASSQGRITLGGYTF. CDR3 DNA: TGTGCCAGCAGCCAAGGACGGATTACCTTGGGTGGCTACACCTTC.

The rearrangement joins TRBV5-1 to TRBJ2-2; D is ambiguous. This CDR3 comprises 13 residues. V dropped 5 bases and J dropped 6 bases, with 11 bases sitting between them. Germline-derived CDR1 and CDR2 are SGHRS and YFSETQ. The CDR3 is CASRPQSAGELFF. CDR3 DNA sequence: TGCGCCAGCAGACCCCAGAGCGCCGGGGAGCTGTTTTTT. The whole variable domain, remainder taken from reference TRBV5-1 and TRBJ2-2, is KAGVTQTPRYLIKTRGQQVTLSCSPISGHRSVSWYQQTPGQGLQFLFEYFSETQRNKGNFPGRFSGRQFSNSRSEMNVSTLELGDSALYLCASRPQSAGELFFGEGSRLTVL.

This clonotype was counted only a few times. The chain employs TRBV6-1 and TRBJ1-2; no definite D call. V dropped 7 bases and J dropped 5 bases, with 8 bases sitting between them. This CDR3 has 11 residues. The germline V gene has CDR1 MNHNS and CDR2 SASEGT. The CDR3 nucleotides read TGTGCCAGCAAATTCAGATATGGCTACACCTTC. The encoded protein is CASKFRYGYTF.

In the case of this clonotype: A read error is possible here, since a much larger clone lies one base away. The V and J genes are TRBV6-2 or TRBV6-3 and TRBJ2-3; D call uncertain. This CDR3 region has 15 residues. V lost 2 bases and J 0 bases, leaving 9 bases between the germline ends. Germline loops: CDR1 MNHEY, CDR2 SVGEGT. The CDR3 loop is CASSYVVSSTDTQYF. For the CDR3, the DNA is TGTGCCAGCAGTTACGTCGTGTCTAGCACAGATACGCAGTATTTT.

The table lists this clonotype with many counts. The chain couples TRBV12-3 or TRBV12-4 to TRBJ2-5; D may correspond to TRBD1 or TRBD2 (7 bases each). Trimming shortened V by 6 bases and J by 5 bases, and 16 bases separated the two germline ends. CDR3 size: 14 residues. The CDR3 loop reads CASRVRGGAETQYF. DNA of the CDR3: TGTGCCAGCAGAGTCAGGGGGGGCGCGGAGACCCAGTACTTC.

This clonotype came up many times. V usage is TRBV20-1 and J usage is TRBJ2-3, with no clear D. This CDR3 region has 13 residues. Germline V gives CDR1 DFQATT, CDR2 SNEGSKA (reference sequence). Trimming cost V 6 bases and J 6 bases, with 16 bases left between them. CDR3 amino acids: CSAPDPISDTQYF. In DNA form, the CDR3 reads TGCAGTGCCCCGGACCCTATTTCGGATACGCAGTATTTT.

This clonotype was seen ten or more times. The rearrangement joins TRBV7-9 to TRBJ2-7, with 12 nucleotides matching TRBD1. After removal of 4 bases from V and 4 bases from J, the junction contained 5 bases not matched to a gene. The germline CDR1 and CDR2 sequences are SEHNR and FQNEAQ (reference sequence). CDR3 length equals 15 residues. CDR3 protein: CASSSPGQGAYEQYF. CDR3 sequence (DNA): TGTGCCAGCAGCTCCCCGGGACAGGGGGCATACGAGCAGTACTTC.

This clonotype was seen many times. CDR3 bases: TGTGCCAGCAGCGTAGCGGGAGTTTTTGACAATGAGCAGTTCTTC. It codes for CASSVAGVFDNEQFF. This chain uses TRBV9 with TRBJ2-1; D is perhaps TRBD2 (6 bases). The CDR3 is 15 amino acids. From germline, CDR1 is SGDLS and CDR2 YYNGEE. V was cut by 0 bases and J by 5 bases, with 12 bases left in between.

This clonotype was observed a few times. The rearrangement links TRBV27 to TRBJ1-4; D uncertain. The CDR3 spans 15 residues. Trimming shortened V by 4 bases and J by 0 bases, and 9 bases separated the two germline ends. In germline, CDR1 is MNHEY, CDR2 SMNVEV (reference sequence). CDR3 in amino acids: CASSSRAATNEKLFF. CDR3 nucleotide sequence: TGTGCCAGCAGTTCCCGGGCTGCAACTAATGAAAAACTGTTTTTT. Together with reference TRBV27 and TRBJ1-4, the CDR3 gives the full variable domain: EAQVTQNPRYLITVTGKKLTVTCSQNMNHEYMSWYRQDPGLGLRQIYYSMNVEVTDKGDVPEGYKVSRKEKRNFPLILESPSPNQTSLYFCASSSRAATNEKLFFGSGTQLSVL.

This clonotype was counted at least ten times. CDR3 loop: CATSDKTSGITDTQYF. DNA of the CDR3: TGTGCCACCAGTGACAAAACTAGCGGGATAACAGATACGCAGTATTTT. J is TRBJ2-3 and V is TRBV24-1; 10 bases match TRBD2. The CDR3 covers 16 residues. CDR1 is KGHDR, CDR2 SFDVKD, per germline. J was trimmed by 3 bases and V by 4 bases; bases with no gene match: 6.

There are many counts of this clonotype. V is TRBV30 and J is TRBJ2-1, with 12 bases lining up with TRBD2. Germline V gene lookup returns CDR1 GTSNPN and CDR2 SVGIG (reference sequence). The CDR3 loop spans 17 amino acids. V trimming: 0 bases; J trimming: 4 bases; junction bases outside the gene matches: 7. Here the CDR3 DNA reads TGTGCCTGGAGTGTGGGTCGACTAGCGGGAGCATACAATGAGCAGTTCTTC. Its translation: CAWSVGRLAGAYNEQFF.

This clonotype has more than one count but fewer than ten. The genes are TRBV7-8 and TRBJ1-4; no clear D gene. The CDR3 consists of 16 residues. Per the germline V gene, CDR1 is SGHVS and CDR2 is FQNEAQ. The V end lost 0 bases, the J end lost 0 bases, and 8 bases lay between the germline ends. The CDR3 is CASSLAGGSTNEKLFF. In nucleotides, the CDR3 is TGTGCCAGCAGCTTAGCCGGCGGATCAACTAATGAAAAACTGTTTTTT. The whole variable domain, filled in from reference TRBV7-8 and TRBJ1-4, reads GAGVSQSPRYKVAKRGQDVALRCDPISGHVSLFWYQQALGQGPEFLTYFQNEAQLDKSGLPSDRFFAERPEGSVSTLKIQRTQQEDSAVYLCASSLAGGSTNEKLFFGSGTQLSVL.

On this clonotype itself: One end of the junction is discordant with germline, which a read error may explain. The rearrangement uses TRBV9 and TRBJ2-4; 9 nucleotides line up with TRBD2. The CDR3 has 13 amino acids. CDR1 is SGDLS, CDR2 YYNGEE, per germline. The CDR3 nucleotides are TGTGCCAGCAGCGTTACGAGTAGCGGGAGTCAGTGCTTC. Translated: CASSVTSSGSQCF.

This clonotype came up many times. Here the CDR3 reads CAISEEGQGDLQAFF. The DNA of the CDR3 is TGTGCCATCAGTGAGGAGGGACAGGGAGATTTGCAAGCTTTCTTT. The rearrangement links TRBV10-3 to TRBJ1-1, with TRBD1 matching over 9 bases. Germline V lookup: CDR1 ENHRY, CDR2 SYGVKD. Germline trimming cut 2 bases from V and 9 bases from J; bases unmatched to any gene: 10. This CDR3 is built from 15 residues.

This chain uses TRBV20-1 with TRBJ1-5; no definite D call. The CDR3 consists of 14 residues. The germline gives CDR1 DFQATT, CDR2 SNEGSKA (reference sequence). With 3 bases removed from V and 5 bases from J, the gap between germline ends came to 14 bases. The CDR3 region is CSASLAAGDQPQHF. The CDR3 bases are TGCAGTGCTAGTCTTGCGGCGGGAGATCAGCCCCAGCATTTT.

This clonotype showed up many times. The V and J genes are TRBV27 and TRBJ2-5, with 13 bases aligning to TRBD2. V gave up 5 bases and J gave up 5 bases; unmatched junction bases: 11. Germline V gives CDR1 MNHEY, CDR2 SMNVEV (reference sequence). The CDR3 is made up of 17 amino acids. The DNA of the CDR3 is TGTGCCAGCAGTCCCCGGACTAGCGGGAGACATCGGGAGACCCAGTACTTC. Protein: CASSPRTSGRHRETQYF.

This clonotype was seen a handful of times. For the CDR3, the DNA is TGTGCCAGCAGCTTGCAAGGACTAGTATCTGAGCAGTTCTTC. Its translation is CASSLQGLVSEQFF. The chain employs TRBV5-6 and TRBJ2-1; TRBD2 matches 7 bases. V gave up 1 base and J gave up 9 bases; unmatched junction bases: 7. The germline V gene has CDR1 SGHDT and CDR2 YYEEEE. The CDR3 length is 14 residues.

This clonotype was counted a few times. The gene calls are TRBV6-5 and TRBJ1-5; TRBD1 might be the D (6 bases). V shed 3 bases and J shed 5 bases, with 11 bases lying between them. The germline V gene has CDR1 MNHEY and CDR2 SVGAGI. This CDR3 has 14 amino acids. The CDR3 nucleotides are TGTGCCAGCAGTTATGGGACACCGGATCAGCCCCAGCATTTT. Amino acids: CASSYGTPDQPQHF.

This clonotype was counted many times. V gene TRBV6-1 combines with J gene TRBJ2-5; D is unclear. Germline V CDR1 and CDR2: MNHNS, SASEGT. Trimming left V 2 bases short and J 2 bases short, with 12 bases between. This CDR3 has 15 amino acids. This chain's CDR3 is CASSEIRVAQETQYF. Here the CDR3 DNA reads TGTGCCAGCAGTGAAATCCGGGTTGCTCAAGAGACCCAGTACTTC.

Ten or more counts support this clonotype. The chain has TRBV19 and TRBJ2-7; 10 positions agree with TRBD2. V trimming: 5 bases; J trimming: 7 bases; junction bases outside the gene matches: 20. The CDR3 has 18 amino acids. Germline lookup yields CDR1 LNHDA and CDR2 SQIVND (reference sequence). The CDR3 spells CASSGRSFGLAELKEQYF. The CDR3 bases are TGTGCCAGTAGTGGAAGGTCCTTCGGACTAGCGGAGCTTAAGGAGCAGTACTTC.

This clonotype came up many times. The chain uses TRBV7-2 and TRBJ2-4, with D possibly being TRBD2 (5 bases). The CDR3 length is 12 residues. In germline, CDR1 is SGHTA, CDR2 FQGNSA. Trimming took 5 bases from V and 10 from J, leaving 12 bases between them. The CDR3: CASSKPGGIQYF. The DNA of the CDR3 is TGTGCCAGCAGCAAGCCAGGAGGTATTCAGTACTTC.